This T cell receptor (beta chain) was sequenced during a study of shared clonotypes between healthy human individuals. Produced via immunoSEQ multiplex PCR; TCRdb's table is partial and in-frame only. This sample yields around 2.1 million clones, of which more than 85% are seen a single time; approximately 1.7% belongs to the top ten. CDR3 size: 14 residues. V was trimmed by 3 bases and J by 4 bases, leaving 9 bases between them. Germline lookup yields CDR1 ENHRY and CDR2 SYGVKD. Terminally differentiated effector memory CD45RA+ cells were left out of the naive CD8 fraction, which was CD45RO-negative and positively selected for CCR7. About this clone: Its antigen is currently unknown.

General observations from the study: Generation of non-shared clonotypes was less probable than generation of clonotypes shared by all four donors. Larger estimated richness was generally seen in naive subsets than in memory subsets.

The material sequenced was naive CD8+ T cells from PBMCs. This TCR came from a man between 18 and 35 years old in good health. Some clones in this sample may be carry-over from other donors' samples. The genes are TRBV10-3 and TRBJ2-2; the D is unclear. CDR3 sequence (DNA): TGTGCCATCAGTGAAGTCCTAGGCACCGGGGAGCTGTTTTTT. Protein: CAISEVLGTGELFF.